This is a list of T cell receptor beta chains from one sample in a study of identical twins. TCRdb passed the 5' RACE reads through MiXCR, listing each CDR3 protein once. The sample consists of 700,000 or so distinct CDR3 sequences, 21% of them appearing once. These sequences were also reported in another study, on T cells expressing NK-cell markers.

Sequencing was done on a sample of PBMCs. The receptors were sampled from a woman aged 18 to 35 in good health. The CDR3 runs from the conserved cysteine through the conserved F or W. The D gene is left open where the match is weak. Rows may omit the clone size; those that give it use once, few, many or a size class.

clone_size,v_call,j_call,d_call,cdr3_aa,cdr3_nt
-,TRBV6-5,TRBJ2-1,-,CASSYVGSPQGEQFF,TGTGCCAGCAGTTACGTAGGTTCACCACAGGGTGAGCAGTTCTTC
-,TRBV11-2,TRBJ2-2,-,CASSDVTGELFF,TGTGCCAGCAGCGATGTAACCGGGGAGCTGTTTTTT
-,TRBV6-1,TRBJ2-7,TRBD1,CASSEARTGENF,TGTGCCAGCAGTGAAGCGCGGACAGGGGAGAACTTC
-,TRBV5-1,TRBJ1-1,-,CASSSAGLMNTEAFF,TGCGCCAGCAGCTCGGCCGGGCTCATGAACACTGAAGCTTTCTTT
few,TRBV10-3,TRBJ1-1,-,CAISEMAGNTEAFF,TGTGCCATCAGTGAGATGGCGGGGAACACTGAAGCTTTCTTT
few,TRBV20-1,TRBJ1-5,-,CSARRGVNQPQHF,TGCAGTGCTAGGAGAGGGGTAAATCAGCCCCAGCATTTT
-,TRBV7-6,TRBJ2-3,-,CASSLGPGHTDTQYF,TGTGCCAGCAGCTTAGGTCCGGGGCACACAGATACGCAGTATTTT
few,TRBV5-8,TRBJ1-2,-,CASSPRGRASYGYTF,TGTGCCAGCAGCCCGAGGGGCAGGGCTAGCTATGGCTACACCTTC
few,TRBV2,TRBJ2-2,-,CASAGTNTGELFF,TGTGCCAGCGCCGGTACGAACACCGGGGAGCTGTTTTTT
few,TRBV12-3/TRBV12-4,TRBJ2-3,-,CASRRASSADTQYF,TGTGCCAGCAGAAGGGCATCCTCCGCAGATACGCAGTATTTT
-,TRBV6-2/TRBV6-3,TRBJ2-7,-,CASEDPTIYEQYF,TGTGCCAGCGAGGATCCCACGATCTACGAGCAGTACTTC
many,TRBV29-1,TRBJ2-1,-,CSVAGGGSSYNEQFF,TGCAGCGTTGCCGGAGGGGGGAGCTCCTACAATGAGCAGTTCTTC
few,TRBV12-3/TRBV12-4,TRBJ2-5,TRBD1,CASSSGDRGPETQYF,TGTGCCAGCAGTTCCGGAGACAGGGGGCCAGAGACCCAGTACTTC
few,TRBV7-2,TRBJ2-1,-,CASSLMQEEQFF,TGTGCCAGCAGCTTAATGCAGGAGGAGCAGTTCTTC
few,TRBV5-1,TRBJ1-1,TRBD1,CASSPDRVRSEAFF,TGCGCCAGCTCCCCGGACAGGGTAAGATCGGAAGCTTTCTTT
many,TRBV5-1,TRBJ1-1,-,CASTLADLGSFAFF,TGCGCCAGCACTCTAGCAGACCTGGGGAGTTTCGCTTTCTTT
few,TRBV4-3,TRBJ2-1,-,CASSQESGVQFF,TGCGCCAGCAGCCAAGAGTCCGGAGTGCAGTTCTTC
-,TRBV10-2,TRBJ1-5,-,CASSEGQNQPQHF,TGCGCCAGCAGTGAGGGACAGAATCAGCCCCAGCATTTT
-,TRBV27,TRBJ2-3,TRBD1,CASSPLDRVGTDTQYF,TGTGCCAGCAGTCCACTGGACAGGGTTGGGACAGATACGCAGTATTTT
few,TRBV6-1,TRBJ2-7,TRBD2,CASERGASSGEQYF,TGTGCCAGTGAGCGGGGCGCCTCCTCGGGGGAGCAGTACTTC
few,TRBV10-3,TRBJ2-2,-,CAALITGELFF,TGTGCCGCCCTGATCACCGGGGAGCTGTTTTTT
few,TRBV12-3/TRBV12-4,TRBJ2-1,TRBD2,CASRRTSGNWNEQFF,TGTGCCAGCAGACGGACTAGCGGGAACTGGAATGAGCAGTTCTTC
-,TRBV12-3/TRBV12-4,TRBJ1-2,-,CASILRGGEGYTF,TGTGCCAGCATTCTGAGGGGGGGCGAGGGCTACACCTTC
-,TRBV6-5,TRBJ2-7,-,CASSYSAGPRHEQYF,TGTGCCAGCAGTTACTCTGCGGGGCCGAGGCACGAGCAGTACTTC
-,TRBV5-1,TRBJ1-1,-,CASSLSEANTEAFF,TGCGCCAGCAGCTTGTCTGAGGCGAACACTGAAGCTTTCTTT
many,TRBV5-1,TRBJ2-7,TRBD2,CASSLANFASGKNEQYF,TGCGCCAGCAGTCTTGCAAATTTCGCTAGCGGGAAAAACGAGCAGTACTTC
-,TRBV9,TRBJ2-7,-,CASNPGGSYEQYF,TGTGCCAGCAACCCAGGGGGGTCCTACGAGCAGTACTTC
few,TRBV29-1,TRBJ2-5,TRBD2,CSVAGGAETQYF,TGCAGCGTAGCGGGGGGGGCGGAGACCCAGTACTTC
-,TRBV7-2,TRBJ2-1,-,CASSFASGSLGEFF,-
few,TRBV5-1,TRBJ2-1,TRBD2,CASSWGLANEQFF,TGCGCCAGCAGCTGGGGACTAGCGAATGAGCAGTTCTTC
-,TRBV20-1,TRBJ1-2,TRBD1,CSARSGTGTAGYTF,TGCAGTGCCAGATCCGGGACAGGGACCGCTGGCTACACCTTC
few,TRBV20-1,TRBJ2-1,-,CSAPNWGTANEQFF,TGCAGTGCCCCCAATTGGGGGACGGCGAATGAGCAGTTCTTC
few,TRBV20-1,TRBJ2-7,-,CSARVAIEQYF,TGCAGTGCTAGGGTAGCGATCGAGCAGTACTTC
-,TRBV25-1,TRBJ2-7,TRBD1,CASTPGQGAFRSYEQYF,TGTGCCAGCACTCCGGGACAGGGGGCTTTTAGGTCCTACGAGCAGTACTTC
-,TRBV9,TRBJ1-1,-,CASSARTGMNTEAFF,TGTGCCAGCAGCGCCCGAACAGGGATGAACACTGAAGCTTTCTTT
few,TRBV6-2/TRBV6-3,TRBJ1-5,-,CATSNRDSNQPQHF,TGTGCCACCAGTAACCGGGACAGCAATCAGCCCCAGCATTTT